Listed below are T cell receptor beta chains from one sample, sequenced in a study of regulatory T cells in long-lasting Graves disease. One entry per CDR3 protein results from TCRdb running MiXCR on the multiplex PCR reads. The sample lists about 290,000 distinct CDR3 sequences; 22% were seen once. This specimen consisted of peripheral blood mononuclear cells (PBMCs), obtained when the disease was refractory, from a patient treated with antithyroid drugs. The receptors were gathered from a female donor with Graves disease. The CDR3 runs from the conserved cysteine through the conserved F or W. The order of the fields is D gene, J gene, V gene, clone size, CDR3 DNA, CDR3 protein. The D gene is left open where the match is weak. Rows may omit the clone size; those that give it use once, few, many or a size class.

.	TRBJ2-5	TRBV20-1	many	TGCAGTGCTAGAGGGGGTGGCGGACAAGAGACCCAGTACTTC	CSARGGGGQETQYF
TRBD1	TRBJ1-5	TRBV7-2	many	TGTGCCAGCAGTTTGGCGGGACAGGGGAATCAGCCCCAGCATTTT	CASSLAGQGNQPQHF
.	TRBJ1-1	TRBV7-9	.	TGTGCCAGCAGCCCTCGGACGGGGGGCACTGAAGCTTTCTTT	CASSPRTGGTEAFF
TRBD1	TRBJ2-2	TRBV28	.	TGTGCCAGCAGTTTAACGCCCGGACAGGGGAACACCGGGGAGCTGTTTTTT	CASSLTPGQGNTGELFF
.	TRBJ2-5	TRBV6-1	many	TGTGCCAGCAGTGTGCTCAGGGCACCCCAAGAGACCCAGTACTTC	CASSVLRAPQETQYF
TRBD2	TRBJ2-2	TRBV6-1	.	TGTGCCAGCAGTGGATATAGCGGGAGTGGATGGGTGAACACCGGGGAGCTGTTTTTT	CASSGYSGSGWVNTGELFF
TRBD2	TRBJ2-3	TRBV2	.	TGTGCCAGCACAAGAGAGGCTAGCGGGAGTGCAGATACGCAGTATTTT	CASTREASGSADTQYF
.	TRBJ2-7	TRBV11-2	many	TGTGCCAGCACCGGACAAACCTACGAGCAGTACTTC	CASTGQTYEQYF
.	TRBJ2-1	TRBV7-9	few	TGTGCCAGCAGCTTAGTCGGGAGAAGGAACGAGCAGTTCTTC	CASSLVGRRNEQFF
.	TRBJ2-5	TRBV28	many	TGTGCCAGCAGTTCCAGACAGGGACTAAGAAGGACCCAGTACTTC	CASSSRQGLRRTQYF
TRBD2	TRBJ2-7	TRBV10-1	.	TGCGCCAGCAGTTCCCGCTGGGCGGGAGCGCTCTACGAGCAGTACTTC	CASSSRWAGALYEQYF
.	TRBJ2-2	TRBV28	many	TGTGCCAGCAGTTCATCCACGGGGAACACCGGGGAGCTGTTTTTT	CASSSSTGNTGELFF
.	TRBJ1-3	TRBV3-1	few	TGTGCCAGCAGCCAAGGCCGGTACGACGGAAACACCATATATTTT	CASSQGRYDGNTIYF
TRBD2	TRBJ2-7	TRBV30	few	TGTGCCCGTCCGGGACTAGAGAGGTTCGAGCAGTACTTC	CARPGLERFEQYF
.	TRBJ1-1	TRBV5-1	few	TGCGCCAACAGCTTGGCCCTTTCCCGGGACGTTGGTGCTGAAGCTTTCTTT	CANSLALSRDVGAEAFF
TRBD1	TRBJ2-7	TRBV10-1	few	TGCGCCAGCCCCACAGGGGAGTACGAGCAGTACTTC	CASPTGEYEQYF
TRBD1	TRBJ1-1	TRBV3-1	few	TGTGCCAGCACCTTTAGGGGGCGGGGAACTGAAGCTTTCTTT	CASTFRGRGTEAFF
.	TRBJ2-1	TRBV28	once	TGTGCCAGCAGTTTCCAGGCCTACAATGAGCGGTTCTTC	CASSFQAYNERFF
.	TRBJ1-5	TRBV6-5	few	TGTGCCAGCAGTTACGAGGGGGGATATCAGCCCCAGCATTTT	CASSYEGGYQPQHF
TRBD1	TRBJ1-5	TRBV5-6	.	TGTGCCAGCAGCTTGTACGCAGGGGGCTTCAATCAGCCCCAGCATTTT	CASSLYAGGFNQPQHF
TRBD1	TRBJ2-4	TRBV6-5	many	TGTGCCAGCAGTTACTTGGGGGACAGTTCCGGCGAAGCCAAAAACATTCAGTACTTC	CASSYLGDSSGEAKNIQYF
TRBD2	TRBJ2-3	TRBV20-1	.	TGCAGTGCTAGTTTGGGGACTACGGACACAGATACGCAGTATTTT	CSASLGTTDTDTQYF
.	TRBJ1-2	TRBV6-5	many	TGTGCCAGCAGTTACCCTTGGGAGGGTCTTCTCGGCTACACCTTC	CASSYPWEGLLGYTF
TRBD2	TRBJ2-2	TRBV5-1	.	TGCGCCAGCAGGACTAGCGGGAGTTGGACCGGGGAGCTGTTTTTT	CASRTSGSWTGELFF
.	TRBJ1-1	TRBV29-1	few	TGCAGCGTTGCCTTCGGGGGACACACTGAAGCTTTCTTT	CSVAFGGHTEAFF
.	TRBJ1-5	TRBV28	many	TGTGCCAGCAGTTCACTAGGGTACAATCAGCCCCAGCATTTT	CASSSLGYNQPQHF
.	TRBJ1-2	TRBV18	many	TGTGCCAGCTCACCTACCGACAGGACGGGCTATGGCTACACCTTC	CASSPTDRTGYGYTF
.	TRBJ2-5	TRBV20-1	few	TGCAGTGCTACCCGAGGGGGGGCGGAGACCCAGTACTTC	CSATRGGAETQYF
.	TRBJ1-4	TRBV11-2	many	TGTGCCAGCAGCAAACTAGGACAGTTTAATGAAAAACTGTTTTTT	CASSKLGQFNEKLFF
.	TRBJ2-3	TRBV30	.	TGTGCCGGGTACTACACAGATACGCAGTATTTT	CAGYYTDTQYF
.	TRBJ1-2	TRBV2	many	TGTGCCAGCAGTTCCGACAGCGACTATGGCTACACCTTC	CASSSDSDYGYTF
.	TRBJ1-1	TRBV19	.	TGTGCCAGTACTGGAGGGGATTTGAACACTGAAGCTTTCTTT	CASTGGDLNTEAFF
.	TRBJ2-7	TRBV15	many	TGTGCCACCAGCAGAACAATGGGTTACGAGCAGTACTTC	CATSRTMGYEQYF
TRBD2	TRBJ2-5	TRBV6-1	many	TGTGCCAGCACCGAGCTAGCGGGAGTGCCGGAGACCCAGTACTTC	CASTELAGVPETQYF
.	TRBJ1-2	TRBV18	many	TGTGCCAGCTCACCACCGGGCCCCCTCTATGGCTACACCTTC	CASSPPGPLYGYTF
.	TRBJ2-7	TRBV28	many	TGTGCCAGCAGTCCGCCGACGGCGGGACAGTACTACGAGCAGTACTTC	CASSPPTAGQYYEQYF
.	TRBJ2-1	TRBV7-9	.	TGTGCCAGCAGCGCCCCTCCGAGCTCCTACAATGAGCAGTTCTTC	CASSAPPSSYNEQFF
.	TRBJ1-5	TRBV12-3/TRBV12-4	many	TGTGCCAGCAGCCAAGGGGGGACACTTTATCAGCCCCAGCATTTT	CASSQGGTLYQPQHF
.	TRBJ2-5	TRBV7-9	many	TGTGCCAGCAGCCCAGGCCCAGCAGGGTTGGAGGAGACCCAGTACTTC	CASSPGPAGLEETQYF
.	TRBJ2-5	TRBV3-1	.	TGTGCCAGCAGCTATGCACAGGGACGCGGAGAGACCCAGTACTTC	CASSYAQGRGETQYF
TRBD1	TRBJ2-7	TRBV18	few	TGTGCCAGCTCATCCCTGACCGGGACAGGAACTTACGAGCAGTACTTC	CASSSLTGTGTYEQYF
TRBD2	TRBJ2-3	TRBV7-2	few	TGTGCCAGCAGCATACTAGCGGGAGTAAGCACAGATACGCAGTATTTT	CASSILAGVSTDTQYF
TRBD2	TRBJ2-3	TRBV6-5	few	TGTGCCAGCAGTTACTCGACCACTAGCGGGCTCACAGATACGCAGTATTTT	CASSYSTTSGLTDTQYF
.	TRBJ2-5	TRBV20-1	many	TGCAGTGCTAGAGATCTAACGGTCCAGTACTTC	CSARDLTVQYF
TRBD2	TRBJ2-2	TRBV7-2	.	TGTGCCAGCAGCCAGAATAGCGGGAGGATCGGCGGGGAGCTGTTTTTT	CASSQNSGRIGGELFF
.	TRBJ2-6	TRBV5-1	.	TGCGCCAGCGGCTTGGCCTTGGGGTCAGGGGCCAACGTCCTGACTTTC	CASGLALGSGANVLTF
TRBD1	TRBJ2-2	TRBV28	many	TGTGCCACACAGGGGACCGGGGAGCTGTTTTTT	CATQGTGELFF
.	TRBJ1-1	TRBV7-2	many	TGTGCCAGCAGCTTAGCTGGGAAGAACACTGAAGCTTTCTTT	CASSLAGKNTEAFF
.	TRBJ1-2	TRBV14	many	TGTGCCAGCAGCTCCACAATCGGGGTTGGCTACACCTTC	CASSSTIGVGYTF
TRBD2	TRBJ2-1	TRBV5-5	.	TGTGCCAGCAGTCCTCTAGCGGGAGGGGGCAATGAGCAGTTCTTC	CASSPLAGGGNEQFF
.	TRBJ1-1	TRBV10-3	.	TGTGCCATCAGTGTAGGGCTGAACACTGAAGCTTTCTTT	CAISVGLNTEAFF
.	TRBJ1-2	TRBV3-1	many	TGTGCCAGCAGCCCTTCGACAGGAACTATGGACTACACCTTC	CASSPSTGTMDYTF
.	TRBJ2-5	TRBV30	many	TGTGCCTGGAGTGGTATAGGGGGAGTGTTAGAGACCCAGTACTTC	CAWSGIGGVLETQYF
.	TRBJ1-3	TRBV6-1	.	TGTGCCAGCAGCCCCGGACAGTTAAACACCATATATTTT	CASSPGQLNTIYF
.	TRBJ1-2	TRBV20-1	many	TGCAGTGGGCCCCTAGTGGGCCCCTATGGCTACACCTTC	CSGPLVGPYGYTF